The clone carrying this TCR beta chain has more than one count but fewer than ten. The data are from a study of patients and donors after allogeneic stem cell transplantation. One entry per CDR3 protein results from TCRdb running MiXCR on the RT-PCR reads. The data show 190,000 or so distinct CDR3 sequences, roughly 38% seen once. V lost 3 bases, J lost 7 bases, and 14 bases lay in between. In germline, CDR1 is SGHDT, CDR2 YYEEEE. This CDR3 spans 14 amino acids. This TCR was sampled from a human donor who was either an allogeneic HSCT recipient or a stem cell or donor lymphocyte infusion donor (not recorded which). It is not recorded whose cells these are; they may come from a transplant donor. Source material: blood, either unsorted or a sorted T cell fraction (not recorded which). V usage is TRBV5-6 and J usage is TRBJ1-5, with D possibly being TRBD1 (5 bases). The CDR3 protein is CASSSSLWDQPQHF. In DNA, the CDR3 is TGTGCCAGCAGCTCCTCTTTGTGGGACCAGCCCCAGCATTTT.